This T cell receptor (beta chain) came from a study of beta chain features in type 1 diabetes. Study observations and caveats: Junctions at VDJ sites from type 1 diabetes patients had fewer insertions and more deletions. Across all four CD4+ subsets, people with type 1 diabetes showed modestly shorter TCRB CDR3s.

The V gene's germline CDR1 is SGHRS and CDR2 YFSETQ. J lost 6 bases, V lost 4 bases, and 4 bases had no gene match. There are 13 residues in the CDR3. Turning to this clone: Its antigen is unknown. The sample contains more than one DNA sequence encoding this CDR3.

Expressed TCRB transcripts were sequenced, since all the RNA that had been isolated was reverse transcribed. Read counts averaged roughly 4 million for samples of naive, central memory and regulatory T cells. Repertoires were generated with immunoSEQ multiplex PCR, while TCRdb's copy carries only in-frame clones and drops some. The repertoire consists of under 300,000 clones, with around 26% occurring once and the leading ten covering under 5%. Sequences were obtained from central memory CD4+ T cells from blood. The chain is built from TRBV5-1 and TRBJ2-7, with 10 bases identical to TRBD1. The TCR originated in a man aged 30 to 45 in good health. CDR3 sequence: CASSLGDRGEQYF. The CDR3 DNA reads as TGCGCCAGCAGCCTGGGGGACAGGGGCGAGCAGTACTTC.